These 5 T cell receptor beta chains were sequenced from one sample in a study of blood T cell repertoires in COVID-19 (TCRdb year 2020). Libraries were constructed by the immunoSEQ multiplex PCR assay. TCRdb obtained this table from immuneACCESS and retained in-frame rearrangements with V and J assigned. These tables miss some clones; where compared with another copy, unresolved V genes account for less than half of the shortfall, and the remainder is unexplained. The sample has just under 40,000 clones on record, over 70% of them singletons. The ten biggest clones cover more than 20% of the sample. The sequenced material came from peripheral blood. The source of these receptors is a man aged 45 to 65 with active or convalescent COVID-19.

V and J are TRBV19 and TRBJ1-1; no clear D. Germline CDR1 is LNHDA and CDR2 is SQIVND (reference sequence). With 8 bases removed from V and 3 bases from J, the gap between germline ends came to 7 bases. The CDR3 has 11 amino acids. In DNA, the CDR3 is TGTGCCAGTTTGGACTACACTGAAGCTTTCTTT. Encoded protein: CASLDYTEAFF.

The V call is TRBV28, the J call TRBJ1-5; 9 bases map to TRBD1. The germline V gene has CDR1 MDHEN and CDR2 SYDVKM. This CDR3 contains 15 residues. The J segment lost 1 base and the V segment lost 6 bases, leaving 4 bases of the junction unmatched. The CDR3 nucleotides read TGTGCCAGCAGCCCGGGACAGGGAAGCAATCAGCCCCAGCATTTT. Its protein is CASSPGQGSNQPQHF.

The chain couples TRBV7-2 to TRBJ2-7; the match to TRBD1 covers 12 bases. Trimming at V came to 1 base and at J to 4 bases, leaving 5 bases not matched to a gene. Per the germline V gene, CDR1 is SGHTA and CDR2 is FQGNSA. The CDR3 totals 16 residues. CDR3 in amino acids: CASSLVWGQGAYEQYF. The CDR3 DNA reads as TGTGCCAGCAGCTTAGTCTGGGGACAGGGGGCATACGAGCAGTACTTC.

The chain links TRBV19 to TRBJ2-3; maybe TRBD1 (5 bases). There are 14 residues in the CDR3. V lost 6 bases to trimming and J lost 2 bases, with 12 bases between them. Germline CDR1 reads LNHDA; CDR2 reads SQIVND (reference sequence). Here the CDR3 reads CASRGDQFTDTQYF. In DNA, the CDR3 is TGTGCCAGTAGAGGGGATCAGTTCACAGATACGCAGTATTTT. Combining the CDR3 with reference TRBV19 and TRBJ2-3 gives the whole variable domain DGGITQSPKYLFRKEGQNVTLSCEQNLNHDAMYWYRQDPGQGLRLIYYSQIVNDFQKGDIAEGYSVSREKKESFPLTVTSAQKNPTAFYLCASRGDQFTDTQYFGPGTRLTVL.

This clone was seen a single time. CDR3 residues: CASSNPYSGRGTDTQYF. CDR3 sequence (DNA): TGTGCCAGCAGCAATCCCTATAGCGGGAGGGGGACAGATACGCAGTATTTT. This sequence joins TRBV3-1 (or the pseudogene TRBV3-2) and TRBJ2-3; 11 bases align to TRBD2. CDR3 length: 17 residues. J gave up 3 bases and V 5 bases, and 10 bases lay outside the gene matches. The germline gives CDR1 LGHDT, CDR2 YNNKEL (reference sequence).